Listed here are 26 T cell receptor beta chains from one sample, sequenced in a study of radiotherapy plus CTLA-4 blockade in lung cancer. Using immunoSEQ multiplex PCR, the repertoire was profiled, and TCRdb retains in-frame clones only, with some absent. This table has 75,000 or so clones, roughly 75% appearing once. The sequencing used peripheral blood, collected from a patient treated with radiotherapy plus ipilimumab. These receptors were taken from a human donor with non-small cell lung cancer who had a complete response to radiotherapy plus ipilimumab.

This clone came up a few times. The chain is built from TRBV28 and TRBJ1-1, with D perhaps matching TRBD1 (5 bases). This CDR3 spans 17 amino acids. The ends were cut back, 4 bases at V and 2 bases at J, with 20 bases in the middle. Germline V gene sequence: CDR1 MDHEN, CDR2 SYDVKM. The CDR3 region is CASSSLTGTRGNTEAFF. The CDR3 DNA reads as TGTGCCAGCAGTTCCCTAACTGGAACGAGGGGAAACACTGAAGCTTTCTTT.

This clone was seen only once. The chain carries TRBV11-2 and TRBJ1-4, with no clear D. The V gene lost 4 bases and the J gene lost 5 bases, with 14 bases spanning the gap. Germline V gene sequence: CDR1 SGHAT, CDR2 FQNNGV. The length of the CDR3 is 15 residues. The CDR3 loop reads CASSSNWSPNEKLFF. The CDR3 nucleotides are TGTGCCAGCAGCTCAAACTGGAGTCCGAATGAAAAACTGTTTTTT.

The V gene is TRBV7-2, the J gene TRBJ2-1; D is possibly TRBD1 (5 bases). Trimming removed 3 bases at V and 6 bases at J, with 9 bases between. This CDR3 comprises 13 residues. Germline V gene lookup returns CDR1 SGHTA and CDR2 FQGNSA. The CDR3 is CASSFGQINEQFF. CDR3 DNA: TGTGCCAGCAGCTTCGGACAAATCAATGAGCAGTTCTTC.

V usage is TRBV7-8 and J usage is TRBJ1-2; no clear D. Germline CDR1 is SGHVS and CDR2 is FQNEAQ. The V end lost 3 bases, the J end lost 4 bases, and 6 bases lay between the germline ends. CDR3 length: 12 amino acids. The CDR3 spells CASSFEGYGYTF. The CDR3 DNA reads TGTGCCAGCAGCTTTGAAGGCTATGGCTACACCTTC.

The J gene is TRBJ2-7, the V gene TRBV18; D not certain. Between the trimmed V and J ends, which lost 0 bases and 4 bases, there was a span of 10 bases. The CDR3 length is 14 residues. CDR1 KGHSH and CDR2 LQKENI come from the germline V gene. The CDR3 reads CASSPPVQTYEQYF. For the CDR3, the DNA is TGTGCCAGCTCACCACCCGTACAGACATACGAGCAGTACTTC.

This sequence joins TRBV5-6 and TRBJ1-2; D is possibly TRBD1 (6 bases). V dropped 2 bases and J dropped 7 bases, with 21 bases sitting between them. Per the germline V gene, CDR1 is SGHDT and CDR2 is YYEEEE. CDR3 size: 16 residues. CDR3 coding DNA: TGTGCCAGCAGCTTCGACTGGGGGGGGCGAGGACGTGGCTACACCTTC. This encodes CASSFDWGGRGRGYTF.

This clone came up a few times. This rearrangement joins TRBV27 to TRBJ1-2, with TRBD1 matching 9 bases. V shed 3 bases, J shed 8 bases, and the junction held 7 bases outside the gene matches. Germline assignment: CDR1 MNHEY and CDR2 SMNVEV (reference sequence). This CDR3 is 14 amino acids long. For the CDR3, the DNA is TGTGCCAGCAGTTTGGGGACAGGGCGAGGAGGCTACACCTTC. Amino acids: CASSLGTGRGGYTF.

The J gene is TRBJ1-2, the V gene TRBV11-3; D remains ambiguous. Germline CDR1 SGHNT, CDR2 YENEEA. V lost 4 bases, J lost 5 bases, and 20 bases lay in between. CDR3 length equals 16 residues. The CDR3 loop is CASSSRVARSSYGYTF. DNA of the CDR3: TGTGCCAGCAGCTCCCGTGTGGCCAGGTCTTCATATGGCTACACCTTC.

The chain employs TRBV10-3 and TRBJ2-7; 12 bases fit TRBD1. V shed 0 bases, J shed 5 bases, and the junction held 5 bases outside the gene matches. The CDR3 extends over 16 amino acids. The germline V gene has CDR1 ENHRY and CDR2 SYGVKD. Here the CDR3 reads CAISESPGQGAHEQYV. As DNA, the CDR3 is TGTGCCATCAGTGAGTCACCGGGACAGGGGGCCCACGAGCAGTACGTC.

The chain carries TRBV7-9 and TRBJ1-1; 8 positions match TRBD1. This CDR3 is built from 14 residues. Germline CDR1 reads SEHNR; CDR2 reads FQNEAQ (reference sequence). Germline trimming cut 5 bases from V and 3 bases from J; bases unmatched to any gene: 5. The CDR3 region is CASSRQGIYTEAFF. CDR3 sequence (DNA): TGTGCCAGCAGCCGACAGGGGATATACACTGAAGCTTTCTTT.

A remark on this clone: One end of the junction is discordant with germline, which a read error may explain. The V call is TRBV7-7, the J call TRBJ2-1, with TRBD1 as a possible D gene (6 bases). Germline V CDR1 and CDR2: SSHAT, FNYEAQ (reference sequence). This CDR3 has 14 residues. The CDR3: CASSLGHENNEQFF. The CDR3 nucleotides read TGTGCTAGCAGCCTGGGACACGAGAACAATGAGCAGTTCTTC.

The chain employs TRBV11-2 and TRBJ2-1; TRBD2 matches 7 bases. The J segment lost 4 bases and the V segment lost 5 bases, leaving 5 bases of the junction unmatched. The CDR3 is made up of 14 amino acids. Per the germline V gene, CDR1 is SGHAT and CDR2 is FQNNGV. The CDR3 nucleotides are TGTGCCAGCAGCCGAGGACTAGAATACAATGAGCAGTTCTTC. As protein: CASSRGLEYNEQFF.

This clone was counted between two and nine times. The chain employs TRBV7-2 and TRBJ1-2; tentatively, D is TRBD1 (5 bases). Germline-derived CDR1 and CDR2 are SGHTA and FQGNSA. This CDR3 spans 13 amino acids. Deletions cut 4 bases from V and 9 bases from J, with 15 bases between. The CDR3 nucleotides read TGTGCCAGCAGCTCGGGGGACCCCGGCCGCTACACCTTC. This gives the protein CASSSGDPGRYTF.

The chain employs TRBV6-1 and TRBJ2-2; TRBD1 matches 7 bases. Germline V gene sequence: CDR1 MNHNS, CDR2 SASEGT. The CDR3 length is 14 residues. Germline trimming cut 6 bases from V and 5 bases from J; bases unmatched to any gene: 6. The CDR3 bases are TGTGCCAGCAGGTGGACAGGCGATACCGGGGAGCTGTTTTTT. Encoded protein: CASRWTGDTGELFF.

This chain links TRBV19 with TRBJ2-1, with 7 bases matching TRBD1. The length of the CDR3 is 16 residues. CDR1 and CDR2 (germline): LNHDA, SQIVND (reference sequence). V shed 1 base, J shed 0 bases, and the junction held 3 bases outside the gene matches. This CDR3 reads CASSIGGTVSYNEQFF. The CDR3 DNA reads as TGTGCCAGTAGTATAGGTGGGACAGTCTCCTACAATGAGCAGTTCTTC.

This clone was picked up one time. Here the CDR3 reads CASSLGQVDSPLHF. As DNA, the CDR3 is TGCGCCAGCAGCTTGGGACAGGTTGATTCACCCCTCCACTTT. The J gene is TRBJ1-6, the V gene TRBV5-1, with a tentative D call TRBD1 (6 bases). V was clipped by 0 bases and J by 8 bases, with 9 bases between them. The CDR3 is made up of 14 amino acids. CDR1 and CDR2 (germline): SGHRS, YFSETQ.

The chain couples TRBV9 to TRBJ1-3; TRBD1 matches 7 bases. CDR1 SGDLS and CDR2 YYNGEE come from the germline V gene. Germline trimming cut 5 bases from V and 4 bases from J; bases unmatched to any gene: 9. The CDR3 has 15 amino acids. The CDR3 sequence: CASSPGGVGGNTIYF. Here the CDR3 DNA reads TGTGCCAGCAGTCCAGGGGGTGTGGGGGGAAACACCATATATTTT.

The chain couples TRBV7-2 to TRBJ1-1; D gene ambiguous. V dropped 1 base and J dropped 1 base, with 13 bases sitting between them. Looked up from germline, CDR1 is SGHTA and CDR2 is FQGNSA. This CDR3 has 16 residues. The CDR3 DNA reads as TGTGCCAGCAGCTTAGGGGCAGGATATGAGAACACTGAAGCTTTCTTT. Protein product: CASSLGAGYENTEAFF.

V is TRBV27 and J is TRBJ1-5, with 9 bases matching TRBD1. V was clipped by 3 bases and J by 5 bases; unmatched bases: 2. Germline V gives CDR1 MNHEY, CDR2 SMNVEV (reference sequence). The CDR3 is made up of 14 amino acids. DNA of the CDR3: TGTGCCAGCAGTTTCGGGACAGGGCATCAGCCCCAGCATTTT. Amino acid sequence: CASSFGTGHQPQHF.

The chain employs TRBV21-1 and TRBJ1-1. TRBV21-1 is flagged as a pseudogene. The CDR3 runs to 13 residues. As DNA, the CDR3 is TGTGCCAGCAGCAAACCAGGGAGAACTGAAGCTTTCTTT. Protein product: CASSKPGRTEAFF.

The rearrangement uses TRBV30 and TRBJ1-5, with 8 bases lining up with TRBD1. J was trimmed by 1 base and V by 2 bases; bases with no gene match: 13. CDR3 length equals 18 residues. Germline CDR1 GTSNPN, CDR2 SVGIG (reference sequence). This CDR3 is CAWSTTLTGVKSNQPQHF. The CDR3 region has the DNA TGTGCCTGGAGTACAACCCTGACAGGGGTTAAAAGCAATCAGCCCCAGCATTTT.

The chain has TRBV19 and TRBJ2-3; perhaps TRBD1 as D (5 bases). Germline loops: CDR1 LNHDA, CDR2 SQIVND (reference sequence). Trimming pared 4 bases from V and 0 bases from J, leaving 20 bases between. The CDR3 extends over 18 amino acids. The CDR3 loop is CASSKEGVAGGSTDTQYF. In DNA form, the CDR3 reads TGTGCCAGTAGTAAGGAAGGGGTGGCTGGTGGGAGCACAGATACGCAGTATTTT. The full variable domain, completed using reference TRBV19 and TRBJ2-3, is DGGITQSPKYLFRKEGQNVTLSCEQNLNHDAMYWYRQDPGQGLRLIYYSQIVNDFQKGDIAEGYSVSREKKESFPLTVTSAQKNPTAFYLCASSKEGVAGGSTDTQYFGPGTRLTVL.

The chain has TRBV9 and TRBJ2-3; D not certain. The CDR3 extends over 12 amino acids. Germline-derived CDR1 and CDR2 are SGDLS and YYNGEE. The V end lost 3 bases, the J end lost 5 bases, and 7 bases lay between the germline ends. For the CDR3, the DNA is TGTGCCAGCAGCGCGGACGGAGATACGCAGTATTTT. Amino acids: CASSADGDTQYF.

The V and J genes are TRBV18 and TRBJ2-7; D might be TRBD1 (6 bases). The V end was cut by 6 bases, the J end by 1 base, with 13 bases between. CDR3 size: 14 residues. Germline V gene data show CDR1 as KGHSH and CDR2 as LQKENI. CDR3 DNA: TGTGCCAGCTCTCCCGGGGACAAGTCCTACGAGCAGTACGTC. It translates to CASSPGDKSYEQYV.

This sequence joins TRBV5-1 and TRBJ2-2; 8 bases fit TRBD1. Germline loops: CDR1 SGHRS, CDR2 YFSETQ. With V trimmed by 2 bases and J by 2 bases, 5 bases remained unmatched. The CDR3 contains 16 residues. As DNA, the CDR3 is TGCGCCAGCAGCTTACAGGGGGGAACAAACACCGGGGAGCTGTTTTTT. This encodes CASSLQGGTNTGELFF.

The chain joins TRBV2 to TRBJ1-2, with no clear D. There are 14 residues in the CDR3. V lost 7 bases to trimming and J lost 8 bases, with 20 bases between them. Per the germline V gene, CDR1 is SNHLY and CDR2 is FYNNEI. The CDR3, as DNA: TGTGCCAGCATCCTTCTCCGGGAATTGTCCGGCTACACCTTC. Translation: CASILLRELSGYTF.